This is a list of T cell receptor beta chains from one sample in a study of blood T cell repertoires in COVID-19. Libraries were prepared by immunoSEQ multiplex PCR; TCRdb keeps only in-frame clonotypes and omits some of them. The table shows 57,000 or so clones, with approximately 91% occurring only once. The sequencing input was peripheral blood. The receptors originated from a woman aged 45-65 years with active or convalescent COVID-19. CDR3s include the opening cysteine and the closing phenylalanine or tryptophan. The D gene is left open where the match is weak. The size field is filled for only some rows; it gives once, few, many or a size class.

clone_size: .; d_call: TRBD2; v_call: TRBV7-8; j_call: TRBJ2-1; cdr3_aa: CASSLGLAGDGQFF; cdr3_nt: TGTGCCAGCAGCTTAGGCCTAGCGGGAGATGGGCAGTTCTTC
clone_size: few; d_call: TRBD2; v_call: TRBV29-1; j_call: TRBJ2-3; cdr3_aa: CSDIGGEGTDTQYF; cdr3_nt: TGCAGTGATATTGGCGGGGAGGGAACAGATACGCAGTATTTT
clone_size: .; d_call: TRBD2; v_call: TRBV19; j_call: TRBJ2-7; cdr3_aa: CASSDSGRSRSYEQYF; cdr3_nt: TGTGCCAGTAGTGATAGCGGGAGGTCGAGGTCCTACGAGCAGTACTTC
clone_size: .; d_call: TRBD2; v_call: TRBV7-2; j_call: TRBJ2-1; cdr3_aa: CASSFQGTSGSGQFF; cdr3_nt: TGTGCCAGCAGCTTCCAGGGGACTAGCGGGAGCGGGCAGTTCTTC
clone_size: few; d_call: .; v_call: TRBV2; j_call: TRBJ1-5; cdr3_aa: CASSGQYRSQPQHF; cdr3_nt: TGTGCCAGCAGTGGGCAATATAGGAGTCAGCCCCAGCATTTT
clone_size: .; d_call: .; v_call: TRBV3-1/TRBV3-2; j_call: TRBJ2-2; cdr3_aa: CASSTSSPGTGELFF; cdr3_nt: TGTGCCAGCAGTACCAGTAGTCCGGGCACCGGGGAGCTGTTTTTT
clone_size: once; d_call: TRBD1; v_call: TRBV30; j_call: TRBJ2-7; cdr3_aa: CAWSAFDRGAYEQYF; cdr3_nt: TGTGCCTGGAGTGCCTTCGACAGGGGTGCCTACGAGCAGTACTTC
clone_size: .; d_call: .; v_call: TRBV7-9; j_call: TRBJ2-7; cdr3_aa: CASSSRDSDYEQYF; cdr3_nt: TGTGCCAGCAGCTCCCGGGACTCGGACTACGAGCAGTACTTC
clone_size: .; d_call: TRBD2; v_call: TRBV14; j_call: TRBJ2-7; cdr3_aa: CASSQDQAWAGATYEQYF; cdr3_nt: TGTGCCAGCAGCCAAGATCAGGCTTGGGCGGGAGCCACCTACGAGCAGTACTTC
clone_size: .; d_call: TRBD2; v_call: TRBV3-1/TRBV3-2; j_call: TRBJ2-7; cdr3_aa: CASSPGLAVYEQYF; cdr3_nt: TGTGCCAGCAGCCCAGGACTAGCGGTTTACGAGCAGTACTTC
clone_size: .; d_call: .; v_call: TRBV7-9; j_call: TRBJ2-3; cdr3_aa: CAFNPGVNTDTQYF; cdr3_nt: TGTGCCTTCAATCCGGGTGTTAACACAGATACGCAGTATTTT
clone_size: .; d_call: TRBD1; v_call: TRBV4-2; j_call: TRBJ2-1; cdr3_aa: CASSPGQVAYNEQFF; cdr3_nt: TGTGCCAGCAGCCCAGGACAGGTCGCGTACAATGAGCAGTTCTTC
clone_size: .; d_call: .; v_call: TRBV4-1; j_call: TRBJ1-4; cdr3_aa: CASSQTGATNEKLFF; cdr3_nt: TGCGCCAGCAGCCAGACAGGTGCAACTAATGAAAAACTGTTTTTT
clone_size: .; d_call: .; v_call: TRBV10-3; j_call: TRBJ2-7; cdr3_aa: CAISESKARQYLLSYEQYF; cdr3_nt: TGTGCCATCAGTGAGTCGAAGGCGCGACAGTACCTACTCTCCTACGAGCAGTACTTC
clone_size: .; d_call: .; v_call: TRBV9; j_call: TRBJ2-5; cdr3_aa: CASSGPLGRLQETQYF; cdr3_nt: TGTGCCAGCAGCGGACCGCTGGGGAGACTGCAAGAGACCCAGTACTTC
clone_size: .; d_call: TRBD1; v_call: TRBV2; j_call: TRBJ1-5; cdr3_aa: CASSEAQGVVQPQHF; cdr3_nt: TGTGCCAGCAGTGAAGCGCAGGGGGTGGTTCAGCCCCAGCATTTT
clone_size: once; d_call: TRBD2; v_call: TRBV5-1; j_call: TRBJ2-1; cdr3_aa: CASSQDSGTSGRAFNEQFF; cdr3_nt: TGCGCCAGCAGCCAAGACTCCGGGACTAGCGGGAGGGCCTTCAATGAGCAGTTCTTC
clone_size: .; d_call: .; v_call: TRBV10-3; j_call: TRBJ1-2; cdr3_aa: CAISETGDGYTF; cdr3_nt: TGTGCCATCAGTGAGACGGGGGATGGCTACACCTTC
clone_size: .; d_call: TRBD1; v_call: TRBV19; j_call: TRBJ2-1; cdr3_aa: CATRDREYNEQFF; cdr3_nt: TGTGCCACCCGGGACAGGGAATACAATGAGCAGTTCTTC
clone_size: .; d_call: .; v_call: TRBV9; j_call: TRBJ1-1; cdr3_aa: CASSGLGNTEAFF; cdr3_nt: TGTGCCAGCAGCGGACTGGGGAACACTGAAGCTTTCTTT
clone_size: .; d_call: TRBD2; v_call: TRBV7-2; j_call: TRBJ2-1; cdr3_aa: CASSPASGWNYNEQFF; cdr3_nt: TGTGCCAGCAGCCCCGCTAGCGGGTGGAACTACAATGAGCAGTTCTTC
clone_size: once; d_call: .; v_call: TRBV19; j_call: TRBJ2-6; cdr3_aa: CASSSTRRAGANVLTF; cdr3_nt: TGTGCCAGTAGCTCGACGCGGAGGGCCGGGGCCAACGTCCTGACTTTC